This T cell receptor (beta chain) was recovered during a study of T cells in Graves' hyperthyroidism and ophthalmopathy. RNA transcripts provided the source from which TCR beta CDR3 regions were amplified. The HTBI primer set served for first-round RT-PCR of the TCR CDR3. TCRdb redid the calling of the multiplex PCR reads with MiXCR, one entry per CDR3 protein. The sample yields hundreds of thousands of distinct CDR3 sequences, roughly 50% seen once. Germline V gene data show CDR1 as ENHRY and CDR2 as SYGVKD. This CDR3 has 16 residues. J gave up 0 bases and V 3 bases, and 7 bases lay outside the gene matches.

This clonotype was obtained from a woman in her late teens or twenties with Graves' hyperthyroidism. The gene calls are TRBV10-3 and TRBJ1-1; 7 nucleotides agree with TRBD1. The sample comprised peripheral blood or thyroid tissue (not recorded which). The CDR3 region is CAISEPGTAMNTEAFF. Here the CDR3 DNA reads TGTGCCATCAGTGAACCCGGGACAGCCATGAACACTGAAGCTTTCTTT.